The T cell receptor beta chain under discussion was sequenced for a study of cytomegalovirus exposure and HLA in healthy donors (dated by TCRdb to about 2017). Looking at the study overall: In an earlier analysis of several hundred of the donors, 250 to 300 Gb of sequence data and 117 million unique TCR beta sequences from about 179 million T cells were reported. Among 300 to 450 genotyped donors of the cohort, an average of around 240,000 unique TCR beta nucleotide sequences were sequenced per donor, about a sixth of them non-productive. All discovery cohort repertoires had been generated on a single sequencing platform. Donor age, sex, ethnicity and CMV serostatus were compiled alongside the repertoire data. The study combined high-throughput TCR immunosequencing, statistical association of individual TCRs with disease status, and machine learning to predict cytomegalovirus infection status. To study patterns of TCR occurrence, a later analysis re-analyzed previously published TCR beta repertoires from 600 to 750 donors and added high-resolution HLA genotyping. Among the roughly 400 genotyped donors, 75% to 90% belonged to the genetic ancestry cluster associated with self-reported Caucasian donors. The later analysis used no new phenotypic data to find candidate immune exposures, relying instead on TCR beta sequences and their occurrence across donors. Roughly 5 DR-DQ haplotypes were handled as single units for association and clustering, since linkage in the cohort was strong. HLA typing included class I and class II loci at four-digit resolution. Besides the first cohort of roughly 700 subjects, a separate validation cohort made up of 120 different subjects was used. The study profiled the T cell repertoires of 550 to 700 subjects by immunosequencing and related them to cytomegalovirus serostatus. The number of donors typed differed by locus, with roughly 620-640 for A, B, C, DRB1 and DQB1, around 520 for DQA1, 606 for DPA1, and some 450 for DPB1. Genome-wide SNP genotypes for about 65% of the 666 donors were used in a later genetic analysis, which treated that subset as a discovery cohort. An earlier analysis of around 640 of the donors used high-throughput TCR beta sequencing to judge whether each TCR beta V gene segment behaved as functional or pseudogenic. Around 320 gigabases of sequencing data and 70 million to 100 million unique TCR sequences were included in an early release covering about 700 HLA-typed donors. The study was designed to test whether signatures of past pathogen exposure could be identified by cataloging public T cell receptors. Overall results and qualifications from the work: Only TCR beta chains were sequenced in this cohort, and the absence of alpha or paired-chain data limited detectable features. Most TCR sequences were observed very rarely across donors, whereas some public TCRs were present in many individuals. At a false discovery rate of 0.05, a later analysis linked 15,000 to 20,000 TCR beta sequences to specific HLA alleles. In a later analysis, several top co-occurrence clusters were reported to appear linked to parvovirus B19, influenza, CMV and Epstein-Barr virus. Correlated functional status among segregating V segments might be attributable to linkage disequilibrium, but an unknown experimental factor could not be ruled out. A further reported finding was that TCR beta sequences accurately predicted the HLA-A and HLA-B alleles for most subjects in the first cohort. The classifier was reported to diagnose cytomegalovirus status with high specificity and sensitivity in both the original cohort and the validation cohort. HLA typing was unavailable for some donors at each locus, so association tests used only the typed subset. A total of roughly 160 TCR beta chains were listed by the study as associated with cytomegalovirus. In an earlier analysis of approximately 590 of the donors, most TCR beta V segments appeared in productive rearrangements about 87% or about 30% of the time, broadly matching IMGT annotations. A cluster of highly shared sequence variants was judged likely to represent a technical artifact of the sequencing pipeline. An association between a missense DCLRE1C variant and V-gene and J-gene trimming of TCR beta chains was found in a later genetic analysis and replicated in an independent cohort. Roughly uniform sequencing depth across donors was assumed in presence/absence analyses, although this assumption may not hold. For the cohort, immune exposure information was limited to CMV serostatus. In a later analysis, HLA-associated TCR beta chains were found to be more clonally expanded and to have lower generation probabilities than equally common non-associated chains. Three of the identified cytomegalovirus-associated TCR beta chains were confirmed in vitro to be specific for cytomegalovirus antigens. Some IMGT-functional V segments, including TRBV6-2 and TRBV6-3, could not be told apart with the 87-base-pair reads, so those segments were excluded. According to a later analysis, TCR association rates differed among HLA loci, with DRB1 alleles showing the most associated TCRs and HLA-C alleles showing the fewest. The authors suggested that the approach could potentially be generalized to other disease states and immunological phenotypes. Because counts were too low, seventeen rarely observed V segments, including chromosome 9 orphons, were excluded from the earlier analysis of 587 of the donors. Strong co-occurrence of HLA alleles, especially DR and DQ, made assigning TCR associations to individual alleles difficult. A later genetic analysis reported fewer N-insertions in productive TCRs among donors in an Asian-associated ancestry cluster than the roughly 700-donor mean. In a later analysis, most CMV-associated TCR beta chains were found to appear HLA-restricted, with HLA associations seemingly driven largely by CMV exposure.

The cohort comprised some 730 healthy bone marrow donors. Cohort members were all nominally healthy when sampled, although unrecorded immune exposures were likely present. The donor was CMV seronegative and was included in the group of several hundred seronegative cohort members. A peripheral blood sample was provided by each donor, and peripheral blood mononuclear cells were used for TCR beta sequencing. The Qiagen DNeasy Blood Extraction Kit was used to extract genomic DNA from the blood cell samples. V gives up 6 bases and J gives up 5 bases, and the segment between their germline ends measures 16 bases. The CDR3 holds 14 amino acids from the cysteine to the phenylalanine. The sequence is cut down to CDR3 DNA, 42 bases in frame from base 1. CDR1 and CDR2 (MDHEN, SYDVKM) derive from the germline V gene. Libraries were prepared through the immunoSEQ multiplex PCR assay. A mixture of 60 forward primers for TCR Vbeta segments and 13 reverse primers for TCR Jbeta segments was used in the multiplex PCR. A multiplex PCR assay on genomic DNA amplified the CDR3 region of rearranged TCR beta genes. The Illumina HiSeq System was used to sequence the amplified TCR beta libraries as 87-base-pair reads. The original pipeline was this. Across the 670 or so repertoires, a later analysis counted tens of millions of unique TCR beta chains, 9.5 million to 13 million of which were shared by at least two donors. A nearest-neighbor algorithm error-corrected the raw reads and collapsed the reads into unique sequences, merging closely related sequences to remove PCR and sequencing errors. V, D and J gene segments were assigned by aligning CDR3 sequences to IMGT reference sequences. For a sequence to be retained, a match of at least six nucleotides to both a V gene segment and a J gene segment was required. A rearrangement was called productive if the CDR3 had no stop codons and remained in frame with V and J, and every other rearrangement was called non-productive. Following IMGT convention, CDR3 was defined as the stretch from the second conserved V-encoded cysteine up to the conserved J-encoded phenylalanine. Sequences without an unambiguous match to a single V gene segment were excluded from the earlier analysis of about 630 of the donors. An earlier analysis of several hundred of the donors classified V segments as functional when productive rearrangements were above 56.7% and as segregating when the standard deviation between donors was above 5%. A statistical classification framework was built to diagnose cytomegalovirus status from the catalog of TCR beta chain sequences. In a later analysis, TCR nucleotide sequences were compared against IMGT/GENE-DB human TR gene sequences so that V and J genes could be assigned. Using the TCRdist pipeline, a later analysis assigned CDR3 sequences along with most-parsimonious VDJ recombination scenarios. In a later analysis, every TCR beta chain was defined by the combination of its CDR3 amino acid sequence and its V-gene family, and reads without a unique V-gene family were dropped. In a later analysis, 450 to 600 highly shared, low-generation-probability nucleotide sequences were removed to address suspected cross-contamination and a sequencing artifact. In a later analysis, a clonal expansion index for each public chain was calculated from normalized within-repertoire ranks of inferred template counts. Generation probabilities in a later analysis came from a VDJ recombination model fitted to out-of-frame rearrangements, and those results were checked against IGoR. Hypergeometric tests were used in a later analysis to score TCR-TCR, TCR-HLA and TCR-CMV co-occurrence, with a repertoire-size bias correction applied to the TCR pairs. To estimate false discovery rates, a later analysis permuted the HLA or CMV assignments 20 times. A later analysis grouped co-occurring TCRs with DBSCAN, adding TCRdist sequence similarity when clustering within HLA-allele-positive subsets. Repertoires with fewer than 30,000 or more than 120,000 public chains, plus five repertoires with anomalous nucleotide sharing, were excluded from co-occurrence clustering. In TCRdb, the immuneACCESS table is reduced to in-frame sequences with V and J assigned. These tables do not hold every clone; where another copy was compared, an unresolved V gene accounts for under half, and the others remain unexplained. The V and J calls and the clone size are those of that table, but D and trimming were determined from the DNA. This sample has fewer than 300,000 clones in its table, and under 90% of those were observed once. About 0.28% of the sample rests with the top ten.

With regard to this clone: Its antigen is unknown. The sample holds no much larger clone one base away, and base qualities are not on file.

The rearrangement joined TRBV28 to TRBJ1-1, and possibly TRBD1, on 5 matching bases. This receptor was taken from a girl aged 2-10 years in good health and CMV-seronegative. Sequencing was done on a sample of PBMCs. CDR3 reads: CASRKRGSGTEAFF. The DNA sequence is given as TGTGCCAGCAGGAAAAGGGGTAGCGGGACTGAAGCTTTCTTT. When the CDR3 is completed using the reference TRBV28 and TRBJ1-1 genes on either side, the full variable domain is DVKVTQSSRYLVKRTGEKVFLECVQDMDHENMFWYRQDPGLGLRLIYFSYDVKMKEKGDIPEGYSVSREKKERFSLILESASTNQTSMYLCASRKRGSGTEAFFGQGTRLTVV.